The rows below give T cell receptor beta chains drawn from one sample of a study of high-grade serous ovarian cancer treatment subgroups. The repertoire was sequenced with immunoSEQ multiplex PCR; TCRdb's copy has only in-frame clones and lacks some. The sample holds 30,000 or so clones, around 80% seen once. Sequenced: tumor tissue. These receptors originate from a human donor with high-grade serous ovarian cancer. Both conserved end residues are part of each CDR3. A D gene is named only where the DNA matches it firmly. Rows may omit the clone size; those that give it use once, few, many or a size class.

v_call	d_call	clone_size	j_call	cdr3_aa	cdr3_nt
TRBV2	TRBD2	NA	TRBJ2-3	CASRYSGRWFGWDTQYF	TGTGCCAGCCGTTATAGCGGGAGGTGGTTTGGTTGGGATACGCAGTATTTT
TRBV7-3	TRBD2	NA	TRBJ2-6	CASSLGLAGSGANVLTF	TGTGCCAGCAGCTTAGGGCTAGCGGGCTCTGGGGCCAACGTCCTGACTTTC
TRBV19	TRBD1	NA	TRBJ1-1	CASSTWTGTINTEAFF	TGTGCCAGTAGTACGTGGACAGGGACGATTAACACTGAAGCTTTCTTT
TRBV5-1	NA	NA	TRBJ2-7	CASSFDGGTYEQYF	TGCGCCAGCAGCTTCGACGGTGGGACCTACGAGCAGTACTTC
TRBV7-8	TRBD2	once	TRBJ2-7	CASSPHGLAGVYEQYF	TGTGCCAGCAGCCCCCACGGACTAGCGGGAGTCTACGAGCAGTACTTC
TRBV14	TRBD2	once	TRBJ2-1	CASSPGGEQFF	TGTGCCAGCAGCCCGGGGGGTGAGCAGTTCTTC
TRBV9	NA	NA	TRBJ2-7	CASSVGTARAYEQYF	TGTGCCAGCAGCGTTGGGACCGCTCGGGCCTACGAGCAGTACTTC
TRBV5-1	NA	once	TRBJ2-3	CASSLEDRRTDTQYF	TGCGCCAGCAGCTTGGAGGACCGTCGCACAGATACGCAGTATTTT
TRBV6-1	NA	NA	TRBJ2-7	CASSEAAPTAGYEQYF	TGTGCCAGCAGTGAAGCAGCCCCGACAGCAGGCTACGAGCAGTACTTC
TRBV19	NA	NA	TRBJ2-3	CASSIAGGTDTQYF	TGTGCCAGTAGTATAGCGGGAGGCACAGATACGCAGTATTTT
TRBV7-9	NA	NA	TRBJ1-4	CASTVGGRSTNEKLFF	TGTGCCAGCACCGTGGGGGGGCGCTCAACTAATGAAAAACTGTTTTTT
TRBV19	NA	few	TRBJ1-1	CASRPTGNTEAFF	TGTGCCAGTCGCCCAACCGGGAACACTGAAGCTTTCTTT
TRBV28	NA	few	TRBJ1-1	CASTQGGTITEAFF	TGTGCCAGCACCCAAGGGGGGACCATCACTGAAGCTTTCTTT
TRBV9	NA	NA	TRBJ2-1	CASSANNEQFF	TGTGCCAGCAGCGCAAACAATGAGCAGTTCTTC
TRBV12-5	TRBD2	NA	TRBJ2-1	CASGLVRGRETNEQFF	TGTGCTAGTGGTTTGGTACGTGGGCGGGAGACGAATGAGCAGTTCTTC
TRBV28	NA	NA	TRBJ2-3	CASSLPAQGTQYF	TGTGCCAGCAGTTTACCTGCCCAAGGTACGCAGTATTTT
TRBV30	TRBD1	NA	TRBJ2-7	CAWRRVDRGQQYF	TGTGCCTGGAGGAGGGTAGACAGGGGGCAGCAGTACTTC
TRBV7-9	NA	NA	TRBJ2-1	CASRPPVPPSSNEQFF	TGTGCCAGCAGACCCCCCGTCCCCCCATCTAGCAATGAGCAGTTCTTC
TRBV27	TRBD1	few	TRBJ2-7	CASSSKGTGPYEQYF	TGTGCCAGCAGTTCAAAGGGGACAGGACCCTACGAGCAGTACTTC
TRBV30	TRBD2	NA	TRBJ2-1	CAWSVGAGMGNEQFF	TGTGCCTGGAGTGTAGGAGCGGGAATGGGGAATGAGCAGTTCTTC
TRBV6-5	NA	once	TRBJ1-4	CASSPVGRGEKLFF	TGTGCCAGCAGTCCCGTAGGGCGTGGGGAAAAACTGTTTTTT
TRBV5-1	TRBD2	NA	TRBJ2-5	CASSLALADGETQYF	TGCGCCAGCAGCTTGGCGCTAGCGGATGGGGAGACCCAGTACTTC
TRBV19	NA	NA	TRBJ2-4	CASSMGGELGNIQYF	TGTGCCAGTAGTATGGGGGGAGAGCTCGGAAACATTCAGTACTTC
TRBV6-5	TRBD2	once	TRBJ2-5	CASSYYGGEQYF	TGTGCCAGCAGTTACTACGGGGGGGAGCAGTACTTC
TRBV29-1	NA	NA	TRBJ1-5	CGGAGGGGQPQHF	TGCGGCGGGGCGGGGGGCGGCGGTCAGCCCCAGCATTTT
TRBV28	TRBD2	NA	TRBJ2-3	CASSEPGLEADTQYF	TGTGCCAGCAGCGAGCCGGGACTAGAGGCAGATACGCAGTATTTT
TRBV11-2	NA	NA	TRBJ2-7	CASSLVGGPLYEQYF	TGTGCCAGCAGCTTAGTTGGAGGCCCCCTCTACGAGCAGTACTTC
TRBV7-3	NA	few	TRBJ2-2	CASSLSWGANTGELFF	TGTGCCAGCAGCTTATCTTGGGGCGCGAACACCGGGGAGCTGTTTTTT
TRBV5-1	NA	NA	TRBJ1-5	CASSPGEPYSNQPQHF	TGCGCCAGCAGCCCGGGGGAGCCCTATAGCAATCAGCCCCAGCATTTT
TRBV28	TRBD1	NA	TRBJ1-5	CASISGRQGDPYNQPQHF	TGTGCCAGCATTAGTGGGAGACAGGGGGATCCCTACAATCAGCCCCAGCATTTT
TRBV30	NA	once	TRBJ1-2	CAWSVLEGRGGGGYTF	TGTGCCTGGAGTGTACTGGAGGGGAGGGGAGGCGGAGGCTACACCTTC
TRBV6-1	NA	NA	TRBJ2-7	CASSRAANYEQYF	TGTGCCAGCTCTCGGGCAGCGAACTACGAGCAGTACTTC
TRBV5-4	TRBD2	NA	TRBJ2-3	CASSLVGAGGPDTQYF	TGTGCCAGCAGCTTGGTGGGCGCGGGAGGGCCAGATACGCAGTATTTT
TRBV10-3	TRBD1	NA	TRBJ1-1	CAISSGTGKDEAFF	TGTGCCATCAGCTCCGGGACAGGGAAGGATGAAGCTTTCTTT
TRBV5-1	NA	few	TRBJ1-5	CASSPDSNQPQHF	TGCGCCAGCAGCCCCGATAGCAATCAGCCCCAGCATTTT
TRBV5-5	NA	once	TRBJ1-5	CASRRDAGGNQPQHF	TGTGCCAGCAGACGGGACGCGGGCGGCAATCAGCCCCAGCATTTT
TRBV11-2	TRBD1	NA	TRBJ1-2	CASSSSMAGGYGYTF	TGTGCCAGCAGCTCCTCTATGGCAGGGGGGTATGGCTACACCTTC
TRBV6-5	TRBD1	NA	TRBJ2-5	CASRNRGRQETQYF	TGTGCCAGCAGAAACAGGGGGAGGCAAGAGACCCAGTACTTC
TRBV28	NA	NA	TRBJ2-3	CASSFRIDTQYF	TGTGCCAGCAGTTTTAGGATCGATACGCAGTATTTT
TRBV10-2	NA	NA	TRBJ1-6	CASRQGGDNSPLHF	TGCGCCAGCAGACAGGGCGGGGATAATTCACCCCTCCACTTT
TRBV6-5	NA	NA	TRBJ2-3	CASSYVGRSDTQYF	TGTGCCAGCAGTTACGTCGGGAGATCAGATACGCAGTATTTT
TRBV4-1	NA	NA	TRBJ1-4	CASSQMEGWVLFF	TGCGCCAGCAGCCAAATGGAGGGGTGGGTACTGTTTTTT
TRBV5-1	NA	once	TRBJ1-5	CASSLSGGQQPQHF	TGCGCCAGCAGCTTGTCGGGAGGGCAACAGCCCCAGCATTTT
TRBV28	NA	NA	TRBJ2-7	CASSLTSSYEQYF	TGTGCCAGCAGTTTGACTAGCTCCTACGAGCAGTACTTC